This passage covers 18 T cell receptor beta chains from one sample sequenced in a study of beta chain features in type 1 diabetes (dated by TCRdb to the late 2010s). The library came from the immunoSEQ multiplex PCR assay. The High Capacity cDNA Reverse Transcription Kit was used to reverse transcribe all of the isolated RNA, meaning that expressed TCRB transcripts were what got sequenced. Entries here come from immuneACCESS through TCRdb and include only in-frame sequences with V and J called. Some clones fail to appear in such tables; in the studies checked, an unresolved V gene covers under half of the shortfall, and the cause of the remainder is unknown. Here the sample has about 360,000 clones; roughly 13% occur a single time. Of the sample, 0.017% is held by the ten largest clones. Input material: naive CD4+ T cells from blood. The cell subset or site label on this specimen signifies: true naive CD4+ T cells. All receptors derive from a man younger than 30 in good health.

The CDR3 loop is CASSAGQYSNQPQHF. In DNA, the CDR3 is TGTGCCAGCAGCGCCGGACAGTATAGCAATCAGCCCCAGCATTTT. The chain links TRBV9 to TRBJ1-5; a weak D match, TRBD1 (6 bases). Trimming shortened V by 3 bases and J by 0 bases, and 10 bases separated the two germline ends. Germline CDR1 is SGDLS and CDR2 is YYNGEE. CDR3 length: 15 amino acids.

This chain uses TRBV5-1 with TRBJ1-5, with 7 bases fitting TRBD1. The CDR3 contains 15 residues. J lost 4 bases, V lost 0 bases, and 4 bases had no gene match. Germline values: CDR1 SGHRS, CDR2 YFSETQ. CDR3 bases: TGCGCCAGCAGCTTGGGGGGACAGCAGAATCAGCCCCAGCATTTT. Protein: CASSLGGQQNQPQHF.

This clone occurred a few times. The rearrangement joins TRBV18 to TRBJ2-3, with 10 bases aligning to TRBD1. Germline values: CDR1 KGHSH, CDR2 LQKENI. V trimming: 1 base; J trimming: 4 bases; junction bases outside the gene matches: 5. The CDR3 runs to 16 residues. The DNA of the CDR3 is TGTGCCAGCTCACCACGAGCGGGGACAGGGGCAGATACGCAGTATTTT. Translation gives CASSPRAGTGADTQYF.

Details on this clone: The same CDR3 also results from other DNA sequences found in this sample. The gene calls are TRBV28 and TRBJ1-2, with TRBD1 matching over 7 bases. This CDR3 is 12 amino acids long. The germline V gene encodes CDR1 MDHEN and CDR2 SYDVKM. V was clipped by 4 bases and J by 5 bases; unmatched bases: 1. In DNA form, the CDR3 reads TGTGCCAGCAGTTCAGGGGGTTATGGCTACACCTTC. This codes for CASSSGGYGYTF.

This clone appeared a few times. The chain has TRBV15 and TRBJ1-2; 8 bases are a match to TRBD1. The V gene's germline CDR1 is LNHNV and CDR2 YYDKDF (reference sequence). The CDR3 consists of 15 residues. The V and J ends lost 0 bases and 8 bases, in that order; junction bases with no gene match: 8. CDR3 region: CATSRDGQGSSGYTF. The CDR3 nucleotides read TGTGCCACCAGCAGAGATGGACAGGGCAGCTCCGGCTACACCTTC.

This clone was detected only a few times. The J gene is TRBJ1-2, the V gene TRBV7-2; maybe TRBD1 (6 bases). The CDR3 covers 11 residues. The germline V and J ends were trimmed by 1 base and 14 bases, with 11 bases remaining between them. Germline V gene data show CDR1 as SGHTA and CDR2 as FQGNSA. CDR3: CASSLEQGGTF. The CDR3 DNA reads as TGTGCCAGCAGCTTAGAACAGGGTGGTACCTTC.

Written as DNA, the CDR3 is TGTGCCAGCAGTTACGGGACAGGGACGTCCTACGAGCAGTACTTC. The encoded protein is CASSYGTGTSYEQYF. The chain is built from TRBV6-5 and TRBJ2-7; the match to TRBD1 covers 9 bases. V shed 2 bases and J 1 base; nucleotides not matched to a gene: 3. This CDR3 spans 15 amino acids. In germline, CDR1 is MNHEY, CDR2 SVGAGI.

The chain is built from TRBV5-6 and TRBJ2-5; 7 nucleotides align to TRBD1. This CDR3 comprises 15 residues. Germline V lookup: CDR1 SGHDT, CDR2 YYEEEE. V was clipped by 0 bases and J by 5 bases; unmatched bases: 7. CDR3 nucleotide sequence: TGTGCCAGCAGCTTGGATGTAGGGGGCGATGAGACCCAGTACTTC. Translated: CASSLDVGGDETQYF.

This clone was seen more than once but under ten times. V gene TRBV30 combines with J gene TRBJ1-1; D ambiguous. Germline V CDR1 and CDR2: GTSNPN, SVGIG (reference sequence). V lost 4 bases to trimming and J lost 4 bases, with 10 bases between them. CDR3 length equals 12 residues. CDR3 sequence (DNA): TGTGCCTGGAATCGGGGTAGCACTGAAGCTTTCTTT. This sequence encodes CAWNRGSTEAFF.

The chain recombines TRBV11-3 with TRBJ2-1; D unresolved. The V end was cut by 0 bases, the J end by 6 bases, with 3 bases between. There are 12 residues in the CDR3. Germline values: CDR1 SGHNT, CDR2 YENEEA. CDR3 DNA sequence: TGTGCCAGCAGCTTAGAAGCCAATGAGCAGTTCTTC. Amino acids: CASSLEANEQFF.

In its sample, this clone was seen a few times. This sequence joins TRBV6-7 and TRBJ2-1; 9 bases line up with TRBD2. TRBV6-7 qualifies as an ORF whose function is uncertain. The CDR3 consists of 15 residues. V was clipped by 4 bases and J by 6 bases; unmatched bases: 7. CDR3 loop: CASSSRGLAPNEQFF. CDR3 coding DNA: TGTGCCAGCAGTTCCCGGGGACTAGCCCCCAATGAGCAGTTCTTC.

Here the CDR3 DNA reads TGTGCCAGCAGGCGACAGAGGGGGGCTTTCTTT. It specifies CASRRQRGAFF. This rearrangement joins TRBV28 to TRBJ1-1; D possibly corresponds to TRBD1 (6 bases). CDR3 size: 11 residues. The V gene lost 6 bases and the J gene lost 11 bases, with 13 bases spanning the gap. In germline, CDR1 is MDHEN, CDR2 SYDVKM.

The gene calls are TRBV9 and TRBJ2-3, with D possibly being TRBD1 (6 bases). The CDR3 extends over 14 amino acids. Trimming took off 4 bases at V and 4 bases at J, with 13 bases between the two ends. Germline lookup yields CDR1 SGDLS and CDR2 YYNGEE. The CDR3 region has the DNA TGTGCCAGCAGCACTGGACAGAGCCCAGATACGCAGTATTTT. Translated, it gives CASSTGQSPDTQYF.

A few counts support this clone. The chain joins TRBV19 to TRBJ2-7; D gene ambiguous. The CDR3 is 10 residues long. V was shortened by 10 bases and J by 3 bases, with 7 bases between the two germline ends. Germline V gene data show CDR1 as LNHDA and CDR2 as SQIVND (reference sequence). The CDR3 here is CATGNYEQYF. As DNA, the CDR3 is TGTGCCACCGGTAACTACGAGCAGTACTTC.

The rearrangement joins TRBV20-1 to TRBJ2-2; D is uncertain. The CDR3 length is 11 residues. V gave up 3 bases and J gave up 8 bases, with 7 bases separating them. The germline V gene encodes CDR1 DFQATT and CDR2 SNEGSKA (reference sequence). CDR3 coding DNA: TGCAGTGCTAGTGGGCTGGGGGAGCTGTTTTTT. This encodes CSASGLGELFF.

The gene calls are TRBV7-2 and TRBJ1-5; 7 nucleotides line up with TRBD1. The CDR3 length is 17 residues. Trimming at V came to 5 bases and at J to 3 bases, leaving 13 bases not matched to a gene. Germline assignment: CDR1 SGHTA and CDR2 FQGNSA. The chain's CDR3 is CASSMGLRTGPNQPQHF. The CDR3 DNA follows: TGTGCCAGCAGCATGGGCCTCCGGACAGGTCCCAATCAGCCCCAGCATTTT.

This clone has just a few counts. The V call is TRBV5-4, the J call TRBJ1-2; D is undetermined. From germline, CDR1 is SGHNT and CDR2 YYREEE (reference sequence). Deletions cut 3 bases from V and 1 base from J, with 4 bases between. The CDR3 spans 12 residues. The CDR3 sequence is CASSSSNYGYTF. CDR3 sequence (DNA): TGTGCCAGCAGCTCCAGTAACTATGGCTACACCTTC.

This chain's CDR3 is CASSMGGTPTYEQYF. The CDR3 nucleotides read TGTGCCAGTAGTATGGGGGGGACACCAACCTACGAGCAGTACTTC. This chain connects TRBV19 to TRBJ2-7; tentative D call: TRBD2 (7 bases). V shed 3 bases and J shed 2 bases, with 14 bases lying between them. The CDR3 is made up of 15 amino acids. Germline V gene lookup returns CDR1 LNHDA and CDR2 SQIVND (reference sequence). The full variable domain, rest sourced from reference TRBV19 and TRBJ2-7, is DGGITQSPKYLFRKEGQNVTLSCEQNLNHDAMYWYRQDPGQGLRLIYYSQIVNDFQKGDIAEGYSVSREKKESFPLTVTSAQKNPTAFYLCASSMGGTPTYEQYFGPGTRLTVT.